The 15 T cell receptor beta chains below come from one sample, sequenced in a study of blood T cell repertoires in COVID-19. This table comes from immunoSEQ multiplex PCR, and its TCRdb copy is limited to in-frame clones, with some not included. This repertoire shows more than 70,000 clones, roughly 80% found once; its top ten account for around 10%. Specimen: peripheral blood. The receptor source for this set is a human donor in a cohort sampled during active COVID-19.

This clone is a singleton in its sample. The chain couples TRBV6-5 to TRBJ1-5, with 9 nucleotides matching TRBD1. V gave up 6 bases and J gave up 6 bases; unmatched junction bases: 9. The CDR3 runs 15 residues. The germline V gene has CDR1 MNHEY and CDR2 SVGAGI. The CDR3 nucleotides are TGTGCCAGCAGCTCCGGACAGGGGTGGGGTCAGCCCCAGCATTTT. The encoded protein is CASSSGQGWGQPQHF.

This chain uses TRBV13 with TRBJ2-4, with D perhaps matching TRBD1 (6 bases). There are 15 residues in the CDR3. Looked up from germline, CDR1 is PRHDT and CDR2 is FYEKMQ (reference sequence). The germline V and J ends were trimmed by 5 bases and 0 bases, with 11 bases remaining between them. The CDR3 DNA reads as TGTGCCAGCAGCCAACGAGGGGGAGCCAAAAACATTCAGTACTTC. Protein: CASSQRGGAKNIQYF.

The V and J genes are TRBV3-1 (or the pseudogene TRBV3-2) and TRBJ2-7; 8 nucleotides line up with TRBD1. CDR3 length: 15 amino acids. Per germline, CDR1 LGHDT and CDR2 YNNKEL (reference sequence). The V and J ends lost 2 bases and 4 bases, in that order; junction bases with no gene match: 7. The CDR3 sequence is CASSQKGTGHYEQYF. The DNA of the CDR3 is TGTGCCAGCAGCCAAAAGGGGACAGGCCATTACGAGCAGTACTTC.

The gene calls are TRBV19 and TRBJ2-2; 7 nucleotides line up with TRBD1. V gave up 1 base and J gave up 7 bases; unmatched junction bases: 3. Germline-derived CDR1 and CDR2 are LNHDA and SQIVND (reference sequence). The CDR3 has 14 residues. In DNA form, the CDR3 reads TGTGCCAGTAGTATAGCAAGGGGGCTCGGGGAGCTGTTTTTT. Protein sequence: CASSIARGLGELFF. The whole variable domain, remainder taken from reference TRBV19 and TRBJ2-2, is DGGITQSPKYLFRKEGQNVTLSCEQNLNHDAMYWYRQDPGQGLRLIYYSQIVNDFQKGDIAEGYSVSREKKESFPLTVTSAQKNPTAFYLCASSIARGLGELFFGEGSRLTVL.

The chain recombines TRBV1 with TRBJ2-5; the DNA was not compared with TRBD2, the D call given in the table. TRBV1 is listed as a pseudogene. The CDR3 loop spans 14 amino acids. CDR3 in amino acids: CTSSHSGFGETQYF. CDR3 in DNA: TGCACCAGCAGCCACAGCGGGTTTGGGGAGACCCAGTACTTC.

The chain links TRBV19 to TRBJ1-2; TRBD1 matches at 9 bases. CDR3 size: 14 residues. CDR1 is LNHDA, CDR2 SQIVND, per germline (reference sequence). Trimming took 4 bases from V and 6 from J; bases not matched to a gene: 6. Here the CDR3 reads CASSTRQGVHGYTF. CDR3 nucleotide sequence: TGTGCCAGTAGTACCAGACAGGGGGTTCATGGCTACACCTTC.

V is TRBV18 and J is TRBJ2-3, with 8 bases lining up with TRBD1. V was clipped by 6 bases and J by 3 bases; unmatched bases: 8. CDR3 size: 15 residues. Germline loops: CDR1 KGHSH, CDR2 LQKENI. The CDR3 region is CASSPAGGVTDTQYF. CDR3 in DNA: TGTGCCAGCTCCCCAGCAGGGGGCGTAACAGATACGCAGTATTTT.

The rearrangement links TRBV25-1 to TRBJ2-6, with D tentatively TRBD1 (6 bases). Germline values: CDR1 MGHDK, CDR2 SYGVNS. The CDR3 has 16 residues. The V end lost 1 base, the J end lost 4 bases, and 11 bases lay between the germline ends. For the CDR3, the DNA is TGTGCCAGCAGTGAATCAGGGGTTCGGGGGGCCAACGTCCTGACTTTC. Protein product: CASSESGVRGANVLTF.

This clone occurred a few times. J is TRBJ2-1 and V is TRBV28, with 8 bases matching TRBD1. Germline CDR1 is MDHEN and CDR2 is SYDVKM. The J segment lost 0 bases and the V segment lost 7 bases, leaving 8 bases of the junction unmatched. The CDR3 spans 16 residues. In nucleotides, the CDR3 is TGTGCCAGCACCTCCCCCGACAGGGGCTCCTACAATGAGCAGTTCTTC. This encodes CASTSPDRGSYNEQFF.

This clone has more than one count but fewer than ten. The V gene is TRBV7-2, the J gene TRBJ2-2; D perhaps matches TRBD2 (6 bases). V gave up 4 bases and J gave up 6 bases, with 9 bases separating them. CDR3 length equals 13 residues. Germline loops: CDR1 SGHTA, CDR2 FQGNSA. CDR3 loop: CASSSQRAGELFF. For the CDR3, the DNA is TGTGCCAGCAGCTCTCAGCGGGCCGGGGAGCTGTTTTTT.

The rearrangement uses TRBV6-6 and TRBJ1-6; possibly TRBD1 for D (5 bases). Germline values: CDR1 MNHNY, CDR2 SVGAGI (reference sequence). This CDR3 is 15 amino acids long. Trimming left V 2 bases short and J 10 bases short, with 15 bases between. The CDR3 is CASSYPGHMESPLHF. The CDR3 coding sequence is TGTGCCAGCAGTTACCCAGGACATATGGAATCACCCCTCCACTTT.

This rearrangement joins TRBV11-2 to TRBJ1-2; D gene uncertain. Germline loops: CDR1 SGHAT, CDR2 FQNNGV. V was pared by 0 bases and J by 3 bases, with 11 bases between. This CDR3 region has 15 residues. This chain's CDR3 is CASSLEVGQYYGYTF. CDR3 sequence (DNA): TGTGCCAGCAGCTTAGAGGTTGGGCAGTACTATGGCTACACCTTC.

The V and J genes are TRBV25-1 and TRBJ2-3, with 8 bases lining up with TRBD1. The germline CDR1 and CDR2 sequences are MGHDK and SYGVNS. V was pared by 1 base and J by 2 bases, with 2 bases of the junction left unmatched. The CDR3 runs to 15 residues. This CDR3 reads CASSEWTGPTDTQYF. CDR3 DNA: TGTGCCAGCAGTGAATGGACAGGGCCCACAGATACGCAGTATTTT.

The chain joins TRBV24-1 to TRBJ1-2; D is uncertain. The CDR3 loop spans 13 amino acids. V shed 5 bases and J shed 7 bases, with 13 bases lying between them. The V gene's germline CDR1 is KGHDR and CDR2 SFDVKD. The CDR3 reads CATSGSEGPGYTF. The CDR3 region has the DNA TGTGCCACCAGTGGATCCGAGGGCCCTGGCTACACCTTC.

The J gene is TRBJ1-3, the V gene TRBV19, with a tentative D call TRBD1 (5 bases). V was clipped by 6 bases and J by 4 bases, with 13 bases between them. Looked up from germline, CDR1 is LNHDA and CDR2 is SQIVND (reference sequence). The CDR3 loop spans 14 amino acids. This CDR3 is CASSRGGRGNTIYF. The DNA for the CDR3 is TGTGCCAGTAGCCGCGGGGGGAGGGGAAACACCATATATTTT.